A selection of T cell receptor beta chains follows, all from one sample in a study of tumor-infiltrating lymphocytes in primary liver carcinoma. Via MiXCR, TCRdb re-called the multiplex PCR reads, giving one row per CDR3 protein. The data show 75,000 or so distinct CDR3 sequences, approximately 74% seen once. The source material was liver tumor tissue from sampling region 4. These receptors came from a man aged 35-49 years with primary liver carcinoma and hepatitis B virus infection. The CDR3 runs from the conserved cysteine through the conserved F or W. Fields, in order: D gene, J gene, CDR3 length, V gene, clone size, CDR3 protein, CDR3 DNA. D genes are given only for firm matches. Clone size is not always given. Where it is, it says once, few, many or a class for expanded clones.

>-|TRBJ1-5|14|TRBV11-2|-
CVSSLSGYYHPQHF
TGTGTCAGCAGCTTGTCCGGGTACTATCATCCCCAGCATTTT
>-|TRBJ2-1|14|TRBV11-2|-
CASSSEGTGNEHFF
TGTGCCAGCAGTTCAGAGGGCACTGGGAATGAGCACTTCTTC
>-|TRBJ2-2|15|TRBV6-5|-
CANSYAVVGTGELFF
TGTGCCAACAGCTACGCAGTGGTCGGCACCGGGGAGCTGTTTTTT
>-|TRBJ2-3|13|TRBV11-1|-
CANPWWGQDTQYF
TGTGCCAACCCGTGGTGGGGGCAGGATACACAGTATTTT
>TRBD2|TRBJ2-1|15|TRBV5-4|once
CARSWGGTSANEQFF
TGTGCCAGGAGCTGGGGGGGGACTAGCGCCAATGAGCAGTTCTTC
>TRBD1|TRBJ2-1|15|TRBV18|-
CASSVDRVFINEQFF
TGTGCCAGCTCCGTAGACAGGGTATTTATTAATGAGCAGTTCTTC
>-|TRBJ1-1|14|TRBV12-3/TRBV12-4|many
CASRPRLGNPEAFF
TGTGCCAGCAGGCCCCGGCTGGGGAACCCTGAAGCTTTCTTT
>TRBD2|TRBJ2-6|20|TRBV11-3|few
CASSLPGMGLAGVEVNVLTF
TGTGCCAGCAGCTTACCGGGAATGGGGCTAGCGGGCGTCGAGGTCAACGTCCTGACTTTC
>TRBD1|TRBJ2-7|14|TRBV6-5|-
CASSYSGQGGEHYF
TGTGCCAGTAGTTACTCAGGACAGGGGGGCGAGCATTACTTC
>-|TRBJ2-7|15|TRBV10-3|-
CTISAGGRQGYEQYF
TGTACCATCAGCGCAGGAGGACGGCAAGGCTACGAGCAGTACTTC